The next 19 T cell receptor beta chains were all read from a single sample in a study of radiotherapy plus CTLA-4 blockade in lung cancer. The data were produced by immunoSEQ multiplex PCR, yet TCRdb's version contains in-frame clones alone and is incomplete. The sample lists around 99,000 clones; roughly 88% were seen once. The specimen comprised peripheral blood, sampled from a patient treated with radiotherapy plus ipilimumab. Receptors were obtained from a human donor with non-small cell lung cancer that progressed on radiotherapy plus ipilimumab.

In this sample, this clone turned up a few times. This rearrangement joins TRBV19 to TRBJ1-1; 10 positions match TRBD1. The CDR3 totals 14 residues. Germline CDR1 is LNHDA and CDR2 is SQIVND (reference sequence). The V and J ends lost 5 bases and 11 bases, in that order; junction bases with no gene match: 11. Here the CDR3 reads CASSDGDRGARAFF. CDR3 bases: TGTGCCAGTAGTGACGGGGACAGGGGCGCACGGGCTTTCTTT.

The chain joins TRBV6-5 to TRBJ1-2; D unclear. The CDR3 spans 16 residues. The V end lost 0 bases, the J end lost 0 bases, and 11 bases lay between the germline ends. Germline CDR1 is MNHEY and CDR2 is SVGAGI. CDR3 region: CASSYSSPPANYGYTF. For the CDR3, the DNA is TGTGCCAGCAGTTACTCGAGTCCGCCGGCTAACTATGGCTACACCTTC.

The rearrangement links TRBV4-2 to TRBJ1-4; 7 bases are shared with TRBD1. This CDR3 region has 16 residues. The V gene end was trimmed by 0 bases and the J gene end by 8 bases; junction bases not matched to a gene: 9. Germline loops: CDR1 LGHNA, CDR2 YNFKEQ. CDR3: CASSQDGRQGGEKLFF. DNA for the CDR3: TGTGCCAGCAGCCAAGACGGTAGACAGGGTGGAGAAAAACTGTTTTTT.

The CDR3 nucleotides are TGTGCCAGCGTACCGGGACAGGTTCTCAATGAGCAGTTCTTC. It yields the protein CASVPGQVLNEQFF. V usage is TRBV2 and J usage is TRBJ2-1; 8 nucleotides agree with TRBD1. V lost 8 bases, J lost 6 bases, and 9 bases stayed unmatched. There are 14 residues in the CDR3. Germline CDR1 reads SNHLY; CDR2 reads FYNNEI. Combining the CDR3 with reference TRBV2 and TRBJ2-1 gives the whole variable domain EPEVTQTPSHQVTQMGQEVILRCVPISNHLYFYWYRQILGQKVEFLVSFYNNEISEKSEIFDDQFSVERPDGSNFTLKIRSTKLEDSAMYFCASVPGQVLNEQFFGPGTRLTVL.

The genes are TRBV11-3 and TRBJ2-5; 9 bases fit TRBD2. V shed 3 bases and J 5 bases; nucleotides not matched to a gene: 10. The CDR3 runs 16 residues. Germline V lookup: CDR1 SGHNT, CDR2 YENEEA. The DNA for the CDR3 is TGTGCCAGCAGCTTCACGTGGCGGGAGGGAAGGGAGACCCAGTACTTC. Its protein is CASSFTWREGRETQYF. Full variable domain (outside the CDR3, taken from reference TRBV11-3 and TRBJ2-5): EAGVVQSPRYKIIEKKQPVAFWCNPISGHNTLYWYLQNLGQGPELLIRYENEEAVDDSQLPKDRFSAERLKGVDSTLKIQPAELGDSAVYLCASSFTWREGRETQYFGPGTRLLVL.

This clone occurred a few times. The CDR3 bases are TGTGCCAGCAGCCCCGGGACTAGCGGAGAATGGACCGGGGAGCTGTTTTTT. Translated, it gives CASSPGTSGEWTGELFF. This rearrangement joins TRBV5-4 to TRBJ2-2; TRBD2 agrees at 11 bases. CDR1 is SGHNT and CDR2 is YYREEE in the germline V gene (reference sequence). Trimming took 4 bases from V and 5 from J; bases not matched to a gene: 10. The length of the CDR3 is 17 residues.

The rearrangement joins TRBV6-5 to TRBJ2-3; possible D gene TRBD2, 6 bases. The CDR3 has 13 amino acids. With 8 bases removed from V and 3 bases from J, the gap between germline ends came to 12 bases. CDR1 is MNHEY, CDR2 SVGAGI, per germline. The CDR3 nucleotides read TGTGCCAGCTCCCTGCGGGGAACAGATACGCAGTATTTT. It yields the protein CASSLRGTDTQYF.

The chain combines TRBV25-1 with TRBJ2-7, with D maybe TRBD2 (6 bases). This CDR3 has 13 residues. Looked up from germline, CDR1 is MGHDK and CDR2 is SYGVNS. Trimming took off 8 bases at V and 0 bases at J, with 11 bases between the two ends. The CDR3 DNA sequence: TGTGCCAGCCTGGGGGGTACCTCCTACGAGCAGTACTTC. Translating gives CASLGGTSYEQYF.

This chain connects TRBV4-2 to TRBJ1-2; 8 bases are a match to TRBD1. The CDR3 sequence is 15 residues long. Looked up from germline, CDR1 is LGHNA and CDR2 is YNFKEQ. The junction had 11 bases not matched to a gene; V was cut back by 10 bases and J by 1 base. The CDR3 loop reads CATGGKLQNNYGYTF. The CDR3 DNA follows: TGTGCCACAGGGGGCAAACTACAAAATAACTATGGCTACACCTTC.

J is TRBJ2-1 and V is TRBV27; D is undetermined. Germline V gene lookup returns CDR1 MNHEY and CDR2 SMNVEV (reference sequence). The V end lost 5 bases, the J end lost 0 bases, and 11 bases lay between the germline ends. This CDR3 is 15 amino acids long. The CDR3 DNA is TGTGCCAGCAGTCCAAGTCCCGCCTCCTACAATGAGCAGTTCTTC. Its protein product is CASSPSPASYNEQFF.

The chain combines TRBV27 with TRBJ1-4, with 10 bases that match TRBD1. This CDR3 is 17 amino acids long. Trimming cost V 2 bases and J 4 bases; bases outside gene matches: 7. Germline V gives CDR1 MNHEY, CDR2 SMNVEV (reference sequence). The CDR3 DNA sequence: TGTGCCAGCAGTTTAAACAGGGGACAGGGGCTTAATGAAAAACTGTTTTTT. This encodes CASSLNRGQGLNEKLFF.

V gene TRBV2 combines with J gene TRBJ2-2; D unresolved. The CDR3 runs to 13 residues. The germline V and J ends were trimmed by 4 bases and 7 bases, with 10 bases remaining between them. Germline V lookup: CDR1 SNHLY, CDR2 FYNNEI. CDR3 sequence reads: CASSARLIGELFF. In DNA, the CDR3 is TGTGCCAGCAGTGCTCGCCTAATCGGGGAGCTGTTTTTT.

The chain couples TRBV27 to TRBJ2-7; 9 nucleotides match TRBD1. CDR3 length: 14 residues. Germline V CDR1 and CDR2: MNHEY, SMNVEV (reference sequence). After removal of 5 bases from V and 4 bases from J, the junction contained 6 bases not matched to a gene. The CDR3 region is CASSEQGAGYEQYF. CDR3 DNA: TGTGCCAGCAGTGAACAGGGGGCCGGGTACGAGCAGTACTTC.

The chain has TRBV11-3 and TRBJ2-3, with no clear D. V gave up 5 bases and J gave up 3 bases, with 12 bases separating them. From germline, CDR1 is SGHNT and CDR2 YENEEA. This CDR3 region has 14 residues. CDR3 protein: CASSPGPGTDTQYF. DNA of the CDR3: TGTGCCAGCAGCCCCGGCCCCGGGACAGATACGCAGTATTTT. Looking up the rest from reference TRBV11-3 and TRBJ2-3 gives the full variable domain: EAGVVQSPRYKIIEKKQPVAFWCNPISGHNTLYWYLQNLGQGPELLIRYENEEAVDDSQLPKDRFSAERLKGVDSTLKIQPAELGDSAVYLCASSPGPGTDTQYFGPGTRLTVL.

This sequence joins TRBV5-1 and TRBJ2-3; 7 nucleotides line up with TRBD1. Germline CDR1 and CDR2: SGHRS and YFSETQ. The CDR3 has 16 amino acids. J lost 1 base, V lost 0 bases, and 5 bases had no gene match. The CDR3: CASSLGVGTGTDTQYF. CDR3 DNA sequence: TGCGCCAGCAGCTTGGGGGTTGGGACAGGCACAGATACGCAGTATTTT.

V gene TRBV2 combines with J gene TRBJ2-1, with 8 nucleotides matching TRBD2. Germline lookup yields CDR1 SNHLY and CDR2 FYNNEI. V lost 4 bases and J lost 6; bases outside the gene matches: 8. This CDR3 region has 15 residues. For the CDR3, the DNA is TGTGCCAGCAGTGCCCTGGCGGGAGGAGTCAATGAGCAGTTCTTC. It encodes CASSALAGGVNEQFF.

This chain joins TRBV5-1 and TRBJ2-1; the match to TRBD2 covers 13 bases. Germline-derived CDR1 and CDR2 are SGHRS and YFSETQ. There are 15 residues in the CDR3. The V and J ends lost 4 bases and 4 bases, in that order; junction bases with no gene match: 2. The CDR3 loop reads CASSTLAGGYNEQFF. DNA of the CDR3: TGCGCCAGCAGCACACTAGCGGGAGGGTACAATGAGCAGTTCTTC.

The V call is TRBV2, the J call TRBJ2-7, with 10 nucleotides matching TRBD2. The CDR3 runs 15 residues. Germline-derived CDR1 and CDR2 are SNHLY and FYNNEI. V lost 4 bases and J lost 3; bases outside the gene matches: 6. CDR3 protein: CASSGPSGSVYEQYF. The CDR3, as DNA: TGTGCCAGCAGTGGTCCTAGCGGGAGTGTCTACGAGCAGTACTTC.

This chain links TRBV7-8 with TRBJ2-1; 7 bases align to TRBD2. V lost 7 bases, J lost 4 bases, and 4 bases stayed unmatched. This CDR3 has 13 residues. Germline-derived CDR1 and CDR2 are SGHVS and FQNEAQ. The CDR3 bases are TGTGCCAGCAACGACGGGAGGTACAATGAGCAGTTCTTC. Its protein product is CASNDGRYNEQFF.